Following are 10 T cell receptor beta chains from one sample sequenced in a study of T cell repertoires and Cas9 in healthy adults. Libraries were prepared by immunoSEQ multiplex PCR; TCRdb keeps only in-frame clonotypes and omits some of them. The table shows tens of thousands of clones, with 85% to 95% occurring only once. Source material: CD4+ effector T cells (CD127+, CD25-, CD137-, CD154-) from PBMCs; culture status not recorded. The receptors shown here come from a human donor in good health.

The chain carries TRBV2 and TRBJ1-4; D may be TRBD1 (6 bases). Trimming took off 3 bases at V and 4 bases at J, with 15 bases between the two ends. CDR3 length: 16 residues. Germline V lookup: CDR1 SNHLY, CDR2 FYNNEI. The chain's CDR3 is CASSDMGALLNEKLFF. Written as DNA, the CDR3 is TGTGCCAGCAGTGATATGGGGGCCCTTCTTAATGAAAAACTGTTTTTT.

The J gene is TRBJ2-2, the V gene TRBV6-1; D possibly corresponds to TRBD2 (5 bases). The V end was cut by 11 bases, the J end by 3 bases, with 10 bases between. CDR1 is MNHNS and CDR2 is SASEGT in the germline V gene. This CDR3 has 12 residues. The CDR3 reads CAAGLYTGELFF. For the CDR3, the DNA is TGTGCCGCTGGACTCTACACCGGGGAGCTGTTTTTT.

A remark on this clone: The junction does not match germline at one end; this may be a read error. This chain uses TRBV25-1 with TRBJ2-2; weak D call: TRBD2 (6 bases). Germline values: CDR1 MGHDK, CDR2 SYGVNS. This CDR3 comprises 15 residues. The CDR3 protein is CASSGGGGNAGELFF. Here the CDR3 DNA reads TGTGCCAGCAGTGGAGGAGGAGGGAACGCCGGGGAGCTGTTTTTT.

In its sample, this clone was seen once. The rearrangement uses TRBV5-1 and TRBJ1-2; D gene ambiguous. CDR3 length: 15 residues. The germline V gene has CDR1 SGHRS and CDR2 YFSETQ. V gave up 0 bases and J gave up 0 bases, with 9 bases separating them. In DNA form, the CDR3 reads TGCGCCAGCAGCTTGGCGTTGGGAGCTAACTATGGCTACACCTTC. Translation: CASSLALGANYGYTF.

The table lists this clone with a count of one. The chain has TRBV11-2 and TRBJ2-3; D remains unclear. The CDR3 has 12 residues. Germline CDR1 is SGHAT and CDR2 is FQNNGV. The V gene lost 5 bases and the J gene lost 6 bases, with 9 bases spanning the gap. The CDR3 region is CASSIQADTQYF. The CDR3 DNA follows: TGTGCCAGCAGCATTCAGGCGGATACGCAGTATTTT.

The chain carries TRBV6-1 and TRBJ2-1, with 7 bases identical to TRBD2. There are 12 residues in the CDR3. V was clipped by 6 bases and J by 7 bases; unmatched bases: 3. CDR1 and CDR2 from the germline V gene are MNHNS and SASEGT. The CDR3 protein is CASSLAVNEQFF. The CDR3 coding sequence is TGTGCCAGCAGCCTAGCGGTTAATGAGCAGTTCTTC.

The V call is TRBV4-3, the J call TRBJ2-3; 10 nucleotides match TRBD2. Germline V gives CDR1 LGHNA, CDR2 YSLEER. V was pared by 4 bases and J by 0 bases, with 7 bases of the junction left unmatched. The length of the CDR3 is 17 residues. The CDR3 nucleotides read TGCGCCAGCAGCCCAATCGCACTAGCGGGGAGCACAGATACGCAGTATTTT. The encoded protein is CASSPIALAGSTDTQYF.

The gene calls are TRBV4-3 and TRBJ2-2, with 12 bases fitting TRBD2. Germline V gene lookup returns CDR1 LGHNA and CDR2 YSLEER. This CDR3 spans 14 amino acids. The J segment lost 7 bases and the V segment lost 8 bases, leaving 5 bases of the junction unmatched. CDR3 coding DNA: TGCGCCAGCTCTAGCGGGGGGGCAGGCGGGGAGCTGTTTTTT. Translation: CASSSGGAGGELFF.

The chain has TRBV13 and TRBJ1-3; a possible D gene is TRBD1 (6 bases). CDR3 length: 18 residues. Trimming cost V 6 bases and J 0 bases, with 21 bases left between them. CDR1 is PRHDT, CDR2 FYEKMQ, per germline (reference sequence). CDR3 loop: CASRLALRTVPSGNTIYF. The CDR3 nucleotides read TGTGCCAGCAGACTCGCCCTTAGGACAGTCCCCTCTGGAAACACCATATATTTT.

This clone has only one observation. The CDR3: CASSRQGASYNEQFF. The DNA of the CDR3 is TGTGCCAGCAGCAGACAGGGGGCTTCCTACAATGAGCAGTTCTTC. V and J are TRBV9 and TRBJ2-1; TRBD1 agrees at 10 bases. Germline V lookup: CDR1 SGDLS, CDR2 YYNGEE. V shed 4 bases and J 1 base; nucleotides not matched to a gene: 2. The CDR3 sequence is 15 residues long.